This T cell receptor beta chain appears in the sequencing data of a study of OX40 agonist ivuxolimab in advanced cancers. TCRdb keeps only in-frame clones here, not all; method: immunoSEQ multiplex PCR. The sample records 40,000 or so clones, about 84% being singletons. Germline CDR1 SGDLS, CDR2 YYNGEE. V shed 0 bases and J shed 2 bases, with 18 bases lying between them. CDR3 size: 17 residues. This specimen was CD4+ or CD8+ T cells sorted from blood, taken in a trial of the OX40 agonist ivuxolimab. J is TRBJ2-7 and V is TRBV9; D not certain. This clonotype was obtained from an adult with an advanced solid tumor such as melanoma, head and neck, liver or kidney cancer. CDR3 residues: CASSVGAVGYVPYEQYF. As DNA, the CDR3 is TGTGCCAGCAGCGTAGGTGCCGTAGGGTACGTACCCTACGAGCAGTACTTC. Based on the CDR3 plus reference TRBV9 and TRBJ2-7, the full variable domain is DSGVTQTPKHLITATGQRVTLRCSPRSGDLSVYWYQQSLDQGLQFLIQYYNGEERAKGNILERFSAQQFPDLHSELNLSSLELGDSALYFCASSVGAVGYVPYEQYFGPGTRLTVT.